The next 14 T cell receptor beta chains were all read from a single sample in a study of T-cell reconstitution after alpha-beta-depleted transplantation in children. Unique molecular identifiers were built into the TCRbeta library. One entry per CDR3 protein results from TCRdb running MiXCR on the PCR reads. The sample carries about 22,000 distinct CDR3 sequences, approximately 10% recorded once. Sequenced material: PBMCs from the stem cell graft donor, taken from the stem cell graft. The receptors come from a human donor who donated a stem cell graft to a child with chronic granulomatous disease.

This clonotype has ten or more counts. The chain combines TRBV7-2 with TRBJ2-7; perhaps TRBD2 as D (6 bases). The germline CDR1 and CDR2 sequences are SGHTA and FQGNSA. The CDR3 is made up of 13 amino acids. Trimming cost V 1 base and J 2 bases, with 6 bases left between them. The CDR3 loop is CASSLGTTYEQYF. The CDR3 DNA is TGTGCCAGCAGCTTAGGGACTACCTACGAGCAGTACTTC.

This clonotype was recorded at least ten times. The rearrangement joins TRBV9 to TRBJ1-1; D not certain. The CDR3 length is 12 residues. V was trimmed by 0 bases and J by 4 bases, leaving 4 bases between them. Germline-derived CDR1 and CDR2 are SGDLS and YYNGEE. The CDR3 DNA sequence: TGTGCCAGCAGCGTAGTCGGCACTGAAGCTTTCTTT. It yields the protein CASSVVGTEAFF.

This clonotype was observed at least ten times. The CDR3 coding sequence is TGCAGCGTATTCGTAAGTGGCTACACCTTC. Protein: CSVFVSGYTF. The rearrangement joins TRBV29-1 to TRBJ1-2; D remains unclear. Per the germline V gene, CDR1 is SQVTM and CDR2 is ANQGSEA. The V and J ends lost 6 bases and 7 bases respectively, with 9 bases between them. CDR3 size: 10 residues.

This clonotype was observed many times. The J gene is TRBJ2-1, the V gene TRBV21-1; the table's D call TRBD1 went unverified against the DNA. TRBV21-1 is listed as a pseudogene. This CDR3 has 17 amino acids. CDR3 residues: CASSKAPRQGKYNEQFF. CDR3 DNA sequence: TGTGCCAGCAGCAAAGCGCCCCGACAGGGGAAATACAATGAGCAGTTCTTC.

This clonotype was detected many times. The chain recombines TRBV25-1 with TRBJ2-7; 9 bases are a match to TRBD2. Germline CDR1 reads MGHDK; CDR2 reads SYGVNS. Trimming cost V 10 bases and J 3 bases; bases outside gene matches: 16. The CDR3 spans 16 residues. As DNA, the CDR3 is TGTGCCACCTCAGGGGTAATTAGCGGGAGAAGCTACGAGCAGTACTTC. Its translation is CATSGVISGRSYEQYF.

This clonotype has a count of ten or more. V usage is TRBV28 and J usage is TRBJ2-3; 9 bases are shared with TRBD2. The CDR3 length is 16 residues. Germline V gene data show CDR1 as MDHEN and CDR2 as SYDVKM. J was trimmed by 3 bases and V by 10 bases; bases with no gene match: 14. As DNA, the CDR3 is TGTGCCACCTCCCCCTCTAGCGGGAAACTAACAGATACGCAGTATTTT. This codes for CATSPSSGKLTDTQYF.

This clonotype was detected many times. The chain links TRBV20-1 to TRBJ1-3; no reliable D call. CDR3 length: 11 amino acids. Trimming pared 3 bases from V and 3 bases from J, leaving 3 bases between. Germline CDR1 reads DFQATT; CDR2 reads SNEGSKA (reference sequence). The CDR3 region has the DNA TGCAGTGCTAGCTTTGGAAACACCATATATTTT. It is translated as CSASFGNTIYF.

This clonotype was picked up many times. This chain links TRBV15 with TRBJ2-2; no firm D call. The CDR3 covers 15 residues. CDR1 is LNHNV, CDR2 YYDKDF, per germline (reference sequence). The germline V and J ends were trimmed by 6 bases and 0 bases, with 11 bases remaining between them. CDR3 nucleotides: TGTGCCACCAGAGTGGACCGAGCGAACACCGGGGAGCTGTTTTTT. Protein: CATRVDRANTGELFF.

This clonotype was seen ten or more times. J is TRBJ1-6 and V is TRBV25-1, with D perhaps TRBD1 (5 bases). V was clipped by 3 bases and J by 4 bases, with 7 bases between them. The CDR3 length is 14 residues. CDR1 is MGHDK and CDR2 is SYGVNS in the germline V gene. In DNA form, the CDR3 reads TGTGCCAGCAGTGAGGGGGGTTATAATTCACCCCTCCACTTT. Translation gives CASSEGGYNSPLHF.

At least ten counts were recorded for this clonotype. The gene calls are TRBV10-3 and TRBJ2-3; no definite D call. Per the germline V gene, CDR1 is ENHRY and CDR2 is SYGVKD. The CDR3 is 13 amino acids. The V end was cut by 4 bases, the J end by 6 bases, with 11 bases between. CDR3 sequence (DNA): TGTGCCATCAGTGCCGACCCGCAGGATACGCAGTATTTT. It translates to CAISADPQDTQYF.

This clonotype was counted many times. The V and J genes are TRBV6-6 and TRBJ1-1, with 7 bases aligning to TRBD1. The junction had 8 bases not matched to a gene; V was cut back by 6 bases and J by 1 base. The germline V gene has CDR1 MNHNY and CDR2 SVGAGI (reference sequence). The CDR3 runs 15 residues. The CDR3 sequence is CASRASTGANTEAFF. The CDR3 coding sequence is TGTGCCAGCAGGGCCTCAACAGGGGCGAACACTGAAGCTTTCTTT.

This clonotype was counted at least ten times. The CDR3 loop is CASSYWAGLGSGNTIYF. The DNA for the CDR3 is TGTGCCAGCAGCTATTGGGCAGGCCTTGGCTCTGGAAACACCATATATTTT. The chain joins TRBV14 to TRBJ1-3; D not certain. CDR1 and CDR2 from the germline V gene are SGHDN and FVKESK. The V gene lost 5 bases and the J gene lost 0 bases, with 17 bases spanning the gap. The CDR3 contains 17 residues.

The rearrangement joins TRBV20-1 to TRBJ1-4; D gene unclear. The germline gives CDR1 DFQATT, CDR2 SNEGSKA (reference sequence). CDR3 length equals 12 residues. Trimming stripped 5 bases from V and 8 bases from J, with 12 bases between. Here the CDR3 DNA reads TGCAGTGCTTCCCGCCCGGGGGAAAAACTGTTTTTT. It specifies CSASRPGEKLFF.

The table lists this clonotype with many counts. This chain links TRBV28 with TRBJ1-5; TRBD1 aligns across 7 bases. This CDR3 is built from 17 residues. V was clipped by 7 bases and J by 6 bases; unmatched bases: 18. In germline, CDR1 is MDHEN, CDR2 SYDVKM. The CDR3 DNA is TGTGCCAGCACTCCTCCACTAGGCAGGGGGAACACTCAGCCCCAGCATTTT. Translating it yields CASTPPLGRGNTQPQHF.